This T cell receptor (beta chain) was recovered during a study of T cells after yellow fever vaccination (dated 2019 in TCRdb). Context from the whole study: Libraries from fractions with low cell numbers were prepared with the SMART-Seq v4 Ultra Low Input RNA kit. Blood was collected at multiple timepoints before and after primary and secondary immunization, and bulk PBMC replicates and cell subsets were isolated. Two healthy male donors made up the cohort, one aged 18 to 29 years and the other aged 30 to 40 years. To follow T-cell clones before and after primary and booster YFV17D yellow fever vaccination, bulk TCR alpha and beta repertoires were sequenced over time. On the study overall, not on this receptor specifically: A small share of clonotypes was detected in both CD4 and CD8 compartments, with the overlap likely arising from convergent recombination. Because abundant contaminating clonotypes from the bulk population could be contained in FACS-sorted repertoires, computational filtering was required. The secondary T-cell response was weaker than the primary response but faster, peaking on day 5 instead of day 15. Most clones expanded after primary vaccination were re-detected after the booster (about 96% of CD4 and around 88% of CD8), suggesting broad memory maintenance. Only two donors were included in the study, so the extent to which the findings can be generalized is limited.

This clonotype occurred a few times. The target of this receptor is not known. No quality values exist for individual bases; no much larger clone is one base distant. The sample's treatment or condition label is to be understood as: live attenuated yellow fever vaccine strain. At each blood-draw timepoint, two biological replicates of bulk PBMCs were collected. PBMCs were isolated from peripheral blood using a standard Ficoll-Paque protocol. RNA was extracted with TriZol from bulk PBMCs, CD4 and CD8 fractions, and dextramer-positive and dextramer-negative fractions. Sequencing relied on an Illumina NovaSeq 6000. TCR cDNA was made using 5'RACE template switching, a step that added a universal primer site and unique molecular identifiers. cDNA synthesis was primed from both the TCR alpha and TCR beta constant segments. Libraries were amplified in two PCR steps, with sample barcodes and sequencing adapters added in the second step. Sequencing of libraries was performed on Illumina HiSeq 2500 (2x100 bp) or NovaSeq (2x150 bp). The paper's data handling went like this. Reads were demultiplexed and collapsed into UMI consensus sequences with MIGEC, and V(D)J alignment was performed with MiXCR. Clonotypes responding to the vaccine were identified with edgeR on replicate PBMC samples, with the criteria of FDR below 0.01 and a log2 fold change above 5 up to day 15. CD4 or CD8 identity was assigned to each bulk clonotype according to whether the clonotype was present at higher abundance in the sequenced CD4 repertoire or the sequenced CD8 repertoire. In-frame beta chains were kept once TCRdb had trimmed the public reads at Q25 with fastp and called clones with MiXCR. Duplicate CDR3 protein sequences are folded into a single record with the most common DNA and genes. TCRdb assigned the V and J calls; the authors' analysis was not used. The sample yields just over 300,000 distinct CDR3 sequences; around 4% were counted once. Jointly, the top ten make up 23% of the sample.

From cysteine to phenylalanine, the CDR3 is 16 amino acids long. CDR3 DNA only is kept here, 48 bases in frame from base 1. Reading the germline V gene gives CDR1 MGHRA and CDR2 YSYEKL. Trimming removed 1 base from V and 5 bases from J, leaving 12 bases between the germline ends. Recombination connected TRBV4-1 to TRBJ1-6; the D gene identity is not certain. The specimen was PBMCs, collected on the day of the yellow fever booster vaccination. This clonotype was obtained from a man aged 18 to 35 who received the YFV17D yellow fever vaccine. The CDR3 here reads CASSQVFGKNNSPLHF. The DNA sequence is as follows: TGCGCCAGCAGCCAAGTCTTCGGTAAAAATAATTCACCCCTCCACTTT.